This T cell receptor (beta chain) is drawn from a study of T cell responses to AZD1222 COVID-19 vaccine (dated by TCRdb to the early 2020s). At the level of the whole study: Because spike-specific TCR depth and breadth did not differ between the two schedules, AZD1222 recipients who got a second dose at roughly 4 weeks were pooled with those who got a second dose at roughly 12 weeks. Trial participants were enrolled by age into 18-55, 56-69 and 70-plus year subgroups, with around 140, 26 and 57 TCR-sequenced participants respectively. A total of 233 trial participants underwent TCR sequencing, of whom 200 to 220 received two doses of AZD1222 and about 25 received two doses of the MenACWY control vaccine.

The time point label of this sample denotes: baseline before first vaccination. The vaccinee samples were drawn from two UK trials, COV001 and COV002, one of which was a single-blind randomized controlled phase 2/3 trial testing AZD1222 (ChAdOx1 nCoV-19) in healthy adults. Trial participant PBMC samples were collected at day 0 and day 28 after the second dose for TCRbeta chain sequencing. The investigation overall reported the following: Reportedly, almost half of the unique spike-specific TCRs recognized epitopes lying outside the regions that are mutated in the B.1.351 and B.1.1.7 variants. Most participants were white British and females outnumbered males, and the authors suggested that clonal diversity may have been underestimated. After two AZD1222 doses, both the breadth and the depth of spike-specific TCRs were significantly higher than at day 0 and than in MenACWY recipients. The 56-69-year group was small, and its depth increase did not reach significance, likely because of low power. The whole spike protein was spanned by vaccine-associated CD4 TCRs, and dominant responses were seen in regions 160-218 and 743-854. Because no day 14 peak-response samples were available, repertoires were characterized only after the peak T cell response. Conclusions about previously exposed vaccinees were limited because only six or seven AZD1222 recipients were SARS-CoV-2 seropositive at baseline.

The CDR3 regions of human TCRbeta chains were analyzed by immunosequencing. Concerning the study's data processing: Repertoire TCRs were matched against a reference library of SARS-CoV-2-specific TCRs generated with the MIRA antigen-specificity platform. Breadth was defined as the fraction of unique TCRs that were SARS-CoV-2-associated. Depth was defined as the fraction of total T cells that were SARS-CoV-2-associated. Using the MIRA data, each spike-specific TCR was assigned both to the spike region to which the TCR was reactive and to a CD4 or CD8 class. Log10-transformed breadth and depth values were compared by one-way ANOVA with Sidak's multiple comparisons tests. Held by TCRdb, this immuneACCESS table contains in-frame sequences only and omits some clones. Under half of the omission traces to an unresolved V gene where checked; the cause of the rest is unknown. V, J and clone size were drawn from that table, and D and trimming were deduced from the DNA. This sample is represented by around 180,000 clones; approximately 90% of them were singletons. The ten largest clones capture around 6.4% of the sample.

With respect to this clone: Which antigen it targets is not known. No qualities accompany the bases; no much larger clone lies one base away.

The sequence was collected from an adult in good health. The sequences come from peripheral blood, collected on day 0 of AZD1222 vaccination.

CDR3 protein: CASSRFTDTQYF. The nucleotide sequence is given as TGTGCCAGCAGCCGATTCACAGATACGCAGTATTTT. Here the chain combines TRBV12-3 or TRBV12-4 and TRBJ2-3, with the D gene uncertain. V and J lose 6 bases and 2 bases, and a span of 6 bases separates them. The CDR3 numbers 12 residues from cysteine through phenylalanine. Only the CDR3 part of the read is kept: 36 bases, read in frame from the first base.